The 25 T cell receptor beta chains below come from one sample, sequenced in a study of spatial heterogeneity in lung cancer. Time point reported: blood at routine non-recurrence follow-up after resection. Using its own MiXCR run on the 5' RACE reads, TCRdb lists one record per CDR3 protein. Here the sample spans around 45,000 distinct CDR3 sequences, approximately 22% being singletons. The sequenced sample was PBMCs, obtained at follow-up. These receptors originate from a female donor with early-stage non-small cell lung cancer.

A few counts support this clonotype. The chain couples TRBV20-1 to TRBJ1-5; tentative D call: TRBD1 (5 bases). The ends were cut back, 6 bases at V and 2 bases at J, with 11 bases in the middle. Germline CDR1 is DFQATT and CDR2 is SNEGSKA (reference sequence). The CDR3 spans 13 residues. The CDR3 region is CSARGLGNQPQHF. The DNA for the CDR3 is TGCAGTGCCCGGGGCCTCGGCAATCAGCCCCAGCATTTT.

This chain joins TRBV7-3 and TRBJ2-2, with a weak D call TRBD2 (6 bases). CDR1 and CDR2 from the germline V gene are SGHTA and FQGTGA. This CDR3 region has 13 residues. The germline V and J ends were trimmed by 5 bases and 6 bases, with 10 bases remaining between them. CDR3 residues: CASSLTSPGELFF. The CDR3 DNA reads as TGTGCCAGCAGCCTCACTAGCCCCGGGGAGCTGTTTTTT.

V usage is TRBV7-9 and J usage is TRBJ2-7; D unresolved. The CDR3 length is 13 residues. The V and J ends lost 3 bases and 2 bases respectively, with 8 bases between them. CDR1 SEHNR and CDR2 FQNEAQ come from the germline V gene (reference sequence). Here the CDR3 DNA reads TGTGCCAGCAGCTTTCCGAATACCTACGAGCAGTACTTC. Its translation is CASSFPNTYEQYF.

This clonotype has ten or more counts. DNA of the CDR3: TGTGCCAGCAGCCCTGACTCTACTGAAGCTTTCTTT. Protein product: CASSPDSTEAFF. This sequence joins TRBV3-1 and TRBJ1-1, with D uncertain. Trimming removed 4 bases at V and 5 bases at J, with 8 bases between. This CDR3 comprises 12 residues. Germline CDR1 LGHDT, CDR2 YNNKEL (reference sequence).

The chain couples TRBV12-3 or TRBV12-4 to TRBJ1-3; D remains ambiguous. The V and J ends lost 6 bases and 2 bases respectively, with 14 bases between them. CDR3 size: 15 residues. The CDR3 loop reads CASSKLLGTGNTIYF. The DNA of the CDR3 is TGTGCCAGCAGCAAATTATTGGGCACTGGAAACACCATATATTTT.

This clonotype was counted at least ten times. The chain joins TRBV7-6 to TRBJ2-7; D may be TRBD2 (6 bases). Trimming took off 5 bases at V and 1 base at J, with 15 bases between the two ends. The CDR3 loop spans 15 amino acids. The germline V gene has CDR1 SGHVS and CDR2 FNYEAQ. CDR3 sequence reads: CASSLGGGWSYEQYF. As DNA, the CDR3 is TGTGCCAGCAGCCTAGGAGGAGGGTGGTCCTACGAGCAGTACTTC.

There are many counts of this clonotype. The chain uses TRBV7-8 and TRBJ1-2; 7 bases align to TRBD1. Germline lookup yields CDR1 SGHVS and CDR2 FQNEAQ. The junction had 10 bases not matched to a gene; V was cut back by 10 bases and J by 2 bases. This CDR3 region has 14 residues. The CDR3, as DNA: TGTGCCACCAGAACTTACAGGGGAAACTATGGCTACACCTTC. Amino acid sequence: CATRTYRGNYGYTF.

The table lists this clonotype with many counts. The J gene is TRBJ2-1, the V gene TRBV20-1; 9 positions agree with TRBD2. Trimming removed 1 base from V and 7 bases from J; junction bases left unmatched: 5. Germline V gene sequence: CDR1 DFQATT, CDR2 SNEGSKA (reference sequence). This CDR3 is built from 14 residues. The CDR3 nucleotides are TGCAGTGCTAGAGCGGGGAGCGGGAGGAATGAGCAGTTCTTC. Translating gives CSARAGSGRNEQFF.

This clonotype showed up just a few times. The junction differs from germline at one of its ends, possibly a read error. The V call is TRBV6-2 or TRBV6-3, the J call TRBJ2-1, with 7 positions matching TRBD2. In germline, CDR1 is MNHEY, CDR2 SVGEGT. The CDR3 is 12 amino acids. This CDR3 reads CASSEPGLPLHF. CDR3 bases: TGTGCCAGCAGTGAACCGGGACTACCATTACACTTC.

CDR3 region: CASSFGDQPQHF. CDR3 DNA sequence: TGTGCCAGCAGTTTTGGGGATCAGCCCCAGCATTTT. The V and J genes are TRBV6-6 and TRBJ1-5, with D unclear. Germline V CDR1 and CDR2: MNHNY, SVGAGI (reference sequence). V shed 4 bases and J shed 5 bases, with 6 bases lying between them. The CDR3 consists of 12 residues.

Regarding this clonotype: Possible read error: a much larger clone is one base away. The V and J genes are TRBV3-1 and TRBJ2-1; TRBD2 is a possible D gene (6 bases). This CDR3 is 14 amino acids long. V lost 1 base and J 8 bases, leaving 12 bases between the germline ends. From germline, CDR1 is LGHDT and CDR2 YNNKEL (reference sequence). The chain's CDR3 is CASSQALSGDEQFF. The CDR3 DNA reads as TGTGCCAGCAGCCAAGCGCTTTCGGGGGATGAGCAGTTCTTC.

This clonotype was detected ten times or more. The genes are TRBV5-6 and TRBJ1-2; D perhaps matches TRBD1 (5 bases). CDR1 and CDR2 (germline): SGHDT, YYEEEE. The CDR3 contains 12 residues. V lost 7 bases and J 8 bases, leaving 15 bases between the germline ends. Written as DNA, the CDR3 is TGTGCCAGCGAAAAAGGGGTAGGAGGCTACACCTTC. Protein: CASEKGVGGYTF.

This clonotype was detected ten times or more. The gene calls are TRBV21-1 and TRBJ2-7. TRBV21-1 is labeled a pseudogene. The CDR3 is made up of 14 amino acids. DNA of the CDR3: TGTGCCAGCAGCATAAGACAGTATCCCTACGAGCAGTACGTC. Its translation: CASSIRQYPYEQYV.

The sample holds a few counts of this clonotype. CDR3 coding DNA: TGTGCCAGCAGCACCGTACTAGCGGACTACACCGGGGAGCTGTTTTTT. It translates to CASSTVLADYTGELFF. V usage is TRBV11-1 and J usage is TRBJ2-2; 8 bases align to TRBD2. Germline V gene data show CDR1 as SGHAT and CDR2 as FQDESV (reference sequence). The CDR3 consists of 16 residues. V was clipped by 5 bases and J by 3 bases; unmatched bases: 8.

This clonotype was detected ten times or more. The chain links TRBV7-9 to TRBJ2-4; TRBD2 matches 8 bases. CDR3 length equals 12 residues. Looked up from germline, CDR1 is SEHNR and CDR2 is FQNEAQ (reference sequence). The trim removed 6 bases at V and 8 bases at J, leaving 3 bases unmatched. CDR3 amino acids: CASRREGDIQYF. The CDR3 DNA follows: TGTGCCAGCAGACGGGAGGGGGACATTCAGTACTTC.

The rearrangement joins TRBV11-2 to TRBJ2-7; 9 bases agree with TRBD1. J lost 5 bases, V lost 11 bases, and 13 bases had no gene match. From germline, CDR1 is SGHAT and CDR2 FQNNGV. The length of the CDR3 is 14 residues. CDR3: CAGLPGQGINEQYV. Here the CDR3 DNA reads TGTGCCGGATTACCGGGACAGGGAATCAACGAGCAGTACGTC.

This sequence joins TRBV5-4 and TRBJ2-4; D might be TRBD2 (6 bases). Trimming removed 0 bases at V and 1 base at J, with 11 bases between. Germline V gives CDR1 SGHNT, CDR2 YYREEE (reference sequence). The CDR3 loop spans 16 amino acids. CDR3 nucleotides: TGTGCCAGCAGCTTGGTAGCTAGCGCTGCCAAAAACATTCAGTACTTC. Translation gives CASSLVASAAKNIQYF.

The chain combines TRBV20-1 with TRBJ2-3; 14 nucleotides align to TRBD2. This CDR3 region has 16 residues. Germline CDR1 and CDR2: DFQATT and SNEGSKA (reference sequence). V shed 6 bases, J shed 4 bases, and the junction held 9 bases outside the gene matches. This CDR3 is CSAATSGRVWADTQYF. The CDR3 nucleotides read TGCAGTGCAGCGACTAGCGGGAGGGTGTGGGCAGATACGCAGTATTTT.

This chain's CDR3 is CASSLARGAPNTEAFF. Here the CDR3 DNA reads TGCGCCAGCAGCCTAGCTAGGGGGGCCCCGAACACTGAAGCTTTCTTT. This chain joins TRBV5-1 and TRBJ1-1; D may be TRBD1 (6 bases). The CDR3 length is 16 residues. The germline V gene has CDR1 SGHRS and CDR2 YFSETQ. Trimming took off 4 bases at V and 1 base at J, with 17 bases between the two ends.

Only a few counts were recorded for this clonotype. The genes are TRBV3-1 and TRBJ2-1, with D perhaps TRBD1 (6 bases). Per germline, CDR1 LGHDT and CDR2 YNNKEL (reference sequence). This CDR3 is 15 amino acids long. V lost 3 bases, J lost 4 bases, and 13 bases lay in between. CDR3 loop: CASSHLTGWYNEQFF. The CDR3 DNA reads as TGTGCCAGCAGCCACCTAACAGGGTGGTACAATGAGCAGTTCTTC.

This clonotype has at least ten counts. The chain links TRBV29-1 to TRBJ1-1, with 7 bases fitting TRBD1. The V segment lost 7 bases and the J segment 0 bases; nucleotides outside the gene matches: 5. The germline gives CDR1 SQVTM, CDR2 ANQGSEA. The CDR3 is 13 residues long. CDR3 sequence reads: CSAGQPMNTEAFF. CDR3 sequence (DNA): TGCAGCGCGGGACAGCCCATGAACACTGAAGCTTTCTTT. The entire variable domain, with the rest obtained from reference TRBV29-1 and TRBJ1-1, is as follows: SAVISQKPSRDICQRGTSLTIQCQVDSQVTMMFWYRQQPGQSLTLIATANQGSEATYESGFVIDKFPISRPNLTFSTLTVSNMSPEDSSIYLCSAGQPMNTEAFFGQGTRLTVV.

This chain uses TRBV4-1 with TRBJ1-5; D is possibly TRBD1 (6 bases). V shed 1 base and J shed 2 bases, with 15 bases lying between them. The CDR3 sequence is 17 residues long. Germline V CDR1 and CDR2: MGHRA, YSYEKL. CDR3 sequence: CASSQAARAGGNQPQHF. CDR3 bases: TGCGCCAGCAGCCAAGCGGCCCGAGCAGGGGGCAATCAGCCCCAGCATTTT.

V and J are TRBV7-9 and TRBJ2-3; D is unclear. The CDR3 sequence is 11 residues long. Germline loops: CDR1 SEHNR, CDR2 FQNEAQ (reference sequence). Trimming removed 7 bases from V and 5 bases from J, with 7 bases in between. The CDR3 spells CASTAEDTQYF. The CDR3 DNA reads as TGTGCCAGCACCGCAGAAGATACGCAGTATTTT.

As concerns this clonotype: No conserved phenylalanine or tryptophan ends this CDR3, so it is likely a read error. This sequence joins TRBV11-2 and TRBJ2-5, with D tentatively TRBD2 (6 bases). This CDR3 contains 11 residues. Looked up from germline, CDR1 is SGHAT and CDR2 is FQNNGV. Written as DNA, the CDR3 is TGTGCCAGCAGCCCGGGAGAGCCCCAGTACTGC. Translation gives CASSPGEPQYC.

This sequence joins TRBV7-9 and TRBJ1-5; TRBD1 matches 9 bases. V lost 5 bases, J lost 4 bases, and 3 bases stayed unmatched. The CDR3 contains 14 residues. Germline V gene lookup returns CDR1 SEHNR and CDR2 FQNEAQ (reference sequence). CDR3: CASSPTGGNQPQHF. As DNA, the CDR3 is TGTGCCAGCAGCCCGACAGGGGGAAATCAGCCCCAGCATTTT. Complete variable domain (other parts from reference TRBV7-9 and TRBJ1-5): DTGVSQNPRHKITKRGQNVTFRCDPISEHNRLYWYRQTLGQGPEFLTYFQNEAQLEKSRLLSDRFSAERPKGSFSTLEIQRTEQGDSAMYLCASSPTGGNQPQHFGDGTRLSIL.